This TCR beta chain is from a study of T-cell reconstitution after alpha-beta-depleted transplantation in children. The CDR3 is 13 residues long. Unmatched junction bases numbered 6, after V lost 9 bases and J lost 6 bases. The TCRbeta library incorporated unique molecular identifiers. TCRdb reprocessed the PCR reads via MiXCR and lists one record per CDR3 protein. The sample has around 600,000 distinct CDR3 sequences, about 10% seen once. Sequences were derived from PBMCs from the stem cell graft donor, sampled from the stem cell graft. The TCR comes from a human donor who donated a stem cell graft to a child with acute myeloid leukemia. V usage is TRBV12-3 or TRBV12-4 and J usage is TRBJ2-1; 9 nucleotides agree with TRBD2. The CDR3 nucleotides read TGTGCCAGTAGCGGGAGAGGAACCAATGAGCAGTTCTTC. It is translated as CASSGRGTNEQFF.